Sequencing of this TCR beta chain was carried out in a study of cytomegalovirus exposure and HLA in healthy donors (dated by TCRdb to 2016 to 2017). At the level of the whole study: An earlier analysis of approximately 640 of the donors reported 276 Gb of sequence data and 120 million or so unique TCR beta sequences from about 200 million T cells. Rather than drawing on any new phenotypic data, the later analysis identified candidate immune exposures from TCR beta sequences and the way those sequences occurred across donors. Donor age, sex, ethnicity and CMV serostatus were collected together with the repertoire data. HLA typing included class I and class II loci at four-digit resolution. In an earlier analysis of 587 of the donors, high-throughput TCR beta sequencing was used to judge whether each TCR beta V gene segment behaved as functional or pseudogenic. A separate validation cohort of 90 to 150 different subjects was used in addition to the roughly 700-subject first cohort. A handful of DR-DQ haplotypes were handled as single units for association and clustering because linkage in the cohort was strong. A later analysis re-examined previously published TCR beta repertoires from several hundred donors and added high-resolution HLA genotyping to investigate patterns of TCR occurrence. A later genetic analysis took genome-wide SNP genotypes for 398 of the 666 donors and used that subset as a discovery cohort. The T cell repertoires of several hundred subjects were profiled by immunosequencing and related to cytomegalovirus serostatus. The number of donors typed differed by locus, with 629-630 for A, B, C, DRB1 and DQB1, about 500 for DQA1, about 610 for DPA1, and roughly 450 for DPB1. Among several hundred genotyped donors of the cohort, an average of roughly 230,000 unique TCR beta nucleotide sequences was sequenced per donor, of which about 18% were non-productive. Of the 350 to 400 genotyped donors, approximately 80% fell in the genetic ancestry cluster associated with self-reported Caucasian donors. All discovery cohort repertoires had been generated on a single sequencing platform. Roughly 300 gigabases of sequencing data and 78 million or so unique TCR sequences were included in an early release covering several hundred HLA-typed donors. The aim of the study was to test whether cataloging public T cell receptors could identify signatures of past pathogen exposure. To predict cytomegalovirus infection status, the study brought together high-throughput TCR immunosequencing, statistical association of individual TCRs with disease status, and machine learning. Study-wide conclusions, independent of this receptor: For the cohort, immune exposure information was limited to CMV serostatus. Because HLA typing was unavailable for some donors at each locus, only the typed subset was used in association tests. While some public TCRs were present in many individuals, most TCR sequences turned up only very rarely across donors. In a later analysis, TCR association rates were found to vary across HLA loci, with the most associated TCRs seen for DRB1 alleles and the fewest for HLA-C alleles. A cluster of highly shared sequence variants was judged likely to be a technical artifact of the sequencing pipeline. Compared with the roughly 670-donor mean, donors in an Asian-associated ancestry cluster had fewer N-insertions in productive TCRs, according to a later genetic analysis. The study gave a list of 150 to 200 TCR beta chains associated with cytomegalovirus. Most CMV-associated TCR beta chains appeared to be HLA-restricted in a later analysis, and the HLA associations seemed to be driven largely by CMV exposure. The earlier analysis of approximately 590 of the donors excluded 15 to 20 rarely observed V segments, including chromosome 9 orphons, because counts were too low. A few of the identified cytomegalovirus-associated TCR beta chains were confirmed in vitro to be specific for cytomegalovirus antigens. Because the 87-base-pair reads could not distinguish some IMGT-functional V segments, including TRBV6-2 and TRBV6-3, those segments were excluded. Strong co-occurrence of HLA alleles, especially DR and DQ, made assigning TCR associations to individual alleles difficult. A further reported finding was that TCR beta sequences accurately predicted the HLA-A and HLA-B alleles for most subjects in the first cohort. A later analysis reported that several top co-occurrence clusters appeared linked to parvovirus B19, influenza, CMV and Epstein-Barr virus. Specific HLA alleles were associated with 16,951 TCR beta sequences at a false discovery rate of 0.05 in a later analysis. Roughly uniform sequencing depth across donors was assumed in presence/absence analyses, although this assumption may not hold. An earlier analysis of 450 to 750 of the donors showed that most TCR beta V segments appeared in productive rearrangements either about 87% or about 30% of the time, which broadly matched IMGT annotations. An association between a missense DCLRE1C variant and V-gene and J-gene trimming of TCR beta chains was found in a later genetic analysis and replicated in an independent cohort. Compared with equally common non-associated chains, HLA-associated TCR beta chains in a later analysis were more clonally expanded and had lower generation probabilities. The authors suggested that the approach could potentially be extended to other disease states and immunological phenotypes. Correlated functional status among segregating V segments might be attributable to linkage disequilibrium, but an unknown experimental factor could not be ruled out. This cohort had only TCR beta chains sequenced, and the lack of alpha or paired-chain data limited which features could be detected. The classifier was reported to diagnose cytomegalovirus status with high specificity and sensitivity in both the original cohort and the validation cohort.

The library was built by means of the immunoSEQ multiplex PCR assay. For the multiplex PCR, a mixture combining 60 forward primers for TCR Vbeta segments and 13 reverse primers for TCR Jbeta segments was used. A multiplex PCR assay on genomic DNA amplified the CDR3 region of rearranged TCR beta genes. The Illumina HiSeq System was used to sequence the amplified TCR beta libraries as 87-base-pair reads. The paper's data handling went like this. A later analysis counted approximately 74 million unique TCR beta chains across the 640 or so repertoires, and 10 million to 12 million of these chains were shared by at least two donors. A nearest-neighbor algorithm error-corrected the raw reads and collapsed the reads into unique sequences, merging closely related sequences to remove PCR and sequencing errors. CDR3 sequences were aligned to IMGT reference sequences to assign V, D and J gene segments. For a sequence to be retained, a match of at least six nucleotides was required to both a V gene segment and a J gene segment. Rearrangements were classified as productive when the CDR3 lacked stop codons and remained in frame with V and J, and all other rearrangements were classified as non-productive. CDR3 was defined according to IMGT convention as the region running from the second conserved V-encoded cysteine to the conserved J-encoded phenylalanine. In an earlier analysis of around 640 of the donors, sequences lacking an unambiguous match to a single V gene segment were excluded. In an earlier analysis of 450 to 750 of the donors, a V segment was called functional when productive rearrangements were above 56.7%, and segregating when the standard deviation between donors exceeded 5%. A statistical classification framework was built to diagnose cytomegalovirus status from the catalog of TCR beta chain sequences. In a later analysis, V and J genes were assigned by comparing TCR nucleotide sequences against IMGT/GENE-DB human TR gene sequences. In a later analysis, CDR3 sequences and most-parsimonious VDJ recombination scenarios were assigned using the TCRdist pipeline. In a later analysis, each TCR beta chain was defined by its CDR3 amino acid sequence together with its V-gene family, and reads lacking a unique V-gene family were excluded. To address suspected cross-contamination and a sequencing artifact, a later analysis removed some 620 highly shared, low-generation-probability nucleotide sequences. For each public chain, a later analysis derived a clonal expansion index from normalized ranks of inferred template counts within each repertoire. In a later analysis, generation probabilities were computed using a VDJ recombination model fitted to out-of-frame rearrangements, and the results were checked against IGoR. A later analysis scored TCR-TCR, TCR-HLA and TCR-CMV co-occurrence with hypergeometric tests, applying a repertoire-size bias correction to TCR pairs. To estimate false discovery rates, a later analysis permuted the HLA or CMV assignments 20 times. A later analysis grouped co-occurring TCRs with DBSCAN, adding TCRdist sequence similarity when clustering within HLA-allele-positive subsets. For co-occurrence clustering, repertoires with fewer than 30,000 or more than 120,000 public chains were excluded, along with five or six repertoires with anomalous nucleotide sharing. TCRdb stores this immuneACCESS table with in-frame sequences only. Part of the clones is absent; in the studies checked, under half of the shortfall reflects unresolved V genes, and no reason is known for the rest. The DNA gave D and trimming, while V, J and clone size come from that table. Within this sample are about 160,000 clones, with around 76% of them counted one time only. The ten largest make up about 1.9% of the sample.

The cohort was made up of hundreds of healthy bone marrow donors. At the time of sampling, all cohort members were nominally healthy, though unrecorded immune exposures were likely present. The donor tested CMV seronegative, placing the donor among the 350 to 400 seronegative members of the cohort. Each donor provided a peripheral blood sample, and peripheral blood mononuclear cells were used for TCR beta sequencing. The Qiagen DNeasy Blood Extraction Kit was used to extract genomic DNA from the blood cell samples. At the junction V is shortened by 3 bases and J by 6 bases; bases outside the gene matches: 6. The CDR3 covers 15 residues, taking in both the cysteine and the phenylalanine. Just CDR3 DNA is preserved here, 45 bases in frame from base 1. Looking up the germline V gene (reference sequence) yields CDR1 SGHNT and CDR2 YYREEE. Turning to this clone: Its antigen specificity is not known. The sample holds no much larger clone one base away, and base qualities are not on file.

The receptor chain draws on TRBV5-4 and TRBJ2-1, and 10 junction bases match TRBD2. The source of this sequence is a female donor in good health and CMV-seronegative. Sequencing used PBMCs. The nucleotide sequence is TGTGCCAGCAGCTACGGACTAGCGGCTCCCAATGAGCAGTTCTTC. Its amino acids are CASSYGLAAPNEQFF.